This passage covers 14 T cell receptor beta chains from one sample sequenced in a study of T cells in Graves' hyperthyroidism and ophthalmopathy. There were TCR beta CDR3 regions amplified from RNA transcripts. With the HTBI primer set, the TCR CDR3 went through a first round of RT-PCR. Each CDR3 protein is one row after TCRdb ran MiXCR on the multiplex PCR reads. The sample has fewer than 450,000 distinct CDR3 sequences, about 17% seen once. Material: blood. These receptors originate from a woman aged 30 to 39 with Graves' hyperthyroidism that later progressed to Graves' ophthalmopathy.

This clonotype was counted many times. This chain joins TRBV20-1 and TRBJ1-2, with D possibly matching TRBD1 (6 bases). The CDR3 sequence is 13 residues long. Deletions cut 6 bases from V and 3 bases from J, with 14 bases between. CDR1 and CDR2 (germline): DFQATT, SNEGSKA (reference sequence). CDR3: CSAPQRGDYGYTF. For the CDR3, the DNA is TGCAGTGCGCCACAGAGGGGGGACTATGGCTACACCTTC.

This clonotype was seen repeatedly, ten times or more. This sequence joins TRBV6-1 and TRBJ1-4; D might be TRBD1 (5 bases). Germline CDR1 MNHNS, CDR2 SASEGT. V lost 1 base and J lost 8, with 11 bases in between. The CDR3 covers 14 residues. This CDR3 reads CASSEVFQGEKLFF. The CDR3 DNA follows: TGTGCCAGCAGTGAAGTTTTCCAGGGAGAAAAACTGTTTTTT.

This clonotype was seen a few times. The chain is built from TRBV25-1 and TRBJ2-2; D not certain. Germline loops: CDR1 MGHDK, CDR2 SYGVNS. Between the trimmed V and J ends, which lost 6 bases and 6 bases, there was a span of 11 bases. This CDR3 spans 13 amino acids. The CDR3 loop is CASRGLGSGELFF. CDR3 in DNA: TGTGCCAGCAGAGGTTTGGGGTCCGGGGAGCTGTTTTTT. The full variable domain, in which reference TRBV25-1 and TRBJ2-2 provide the parts outside the CDR3, is EADIYQTPRYLVIGTGKKITLECSQTMGHDKMYWYQQDPGMELHLIHYSYGVNSTEKGDLSSESTVSRIRTEHFPLTLESARPSHTSQYLCASRGLGSGELFFGEGSRLTVL.

This clonotype has a count of ten or more. The V gene is TRBV11-2, the J gene TRBJ1-2; TRBD1 aligns across 7 bases. V lost 1 base and J lost 2; bases outside the gene matches: 13. Germline V gene data show CDR1 as SGHAT and CDR2 as FQNNGV. CDR3 length: 18 amino acids. The DNA for the CDR3 is TGTGCCAGCAGCTTAGTGCTAACAGGGGAACTTAGGAACTATGGCTACACCTTC. The encoded protein is CASSLVLTGELRNYGYTF.

There are many counts of this clonotype. The chain carries TRBV15 and TRBJ2-2; the D is unclear. Germline-derived CDR1 and CDR2 are LNHNV and YYDKDF (reference sequence). Trimming removed 4 bases from V and 0 bases from J, with 0 bases in between. The CDR3 spans 12 residues. CDR3 nucleotides: TGTGCCACCAGCACGAACACCGGGGAGCTGTTTTTT. As protein: CATSTNTGELFF.

The sample holds many counts of this clonotype. This chain connects TRBV20-1 to TRBJ2-1; the D is unclear. CDR1 is DFQATT and CDR2 is SNEGSKA in the germline V gene (reference sequence). The CDR3 extends over 13 amino acids. The V and J ends lost 6 bases and 5 bases respectively, with 14 bases between them. This chain's CDR3 is CSAFSFVHNEQFF. CDR3 in DNA: TGCAGTGCCTTCTCATTTGTACACAATGAGCAGTTCTTC.

As DNA, the CDR3 is TGTGCCAGCAGTTATTCGTCAGAGTCTCACAATGAGCAGTTCTTC. It specifies CASSYSSESHNEQFF. V gene TRBV6-7 combines with J gene TRBJ2-1; D gene uncertain. TRBV6-7 is noted as an ORF with a role that remains uncertain. The V end lost 3 bases, the J end lost 5 bases, and 14 bases lay between the germline ends. CDR3 length: 15 amino acids.

Many counts were recorded for this clonotype. The chain links TRBV11-2 to TRBJ1-1, with 8 positions matching TRBD1. The germline V gene has CDR1 SGHAT and CDR2 FQNNGV. After removal of 4 bases from V and 3 bases from J, the junction contained 19 bases not matched to a gene. CDR3 length: 19 residues. CDR3 nucleotide sequence: TGTGCCAGCAGCTCTTTAACGGGCCTGGGACAGGCGGGGGACACTGAAGCTTTCTTT. Translated, it gives CASSSLTGLGQAGDTEAFF.

This clonotype came up many times. The rearrangement joins TRBV12-3 or TRBV12-4 to TRBJ1-4; D is perhaps TRBD1 (6 bases). Deletions cut 10 bases from V and 2 bases from J, with 14 bases between. This CDR3 is built from 14 residues. CDR3 sequence: CATRVGGTNEKLFF. In nucleotides, the CDR3 is TGTGCCACGAGAGTCGGGGGCACTAATGAAAAACTGTTTTTT.

This clonotype has ten or more counts. The V and J genes are TRBV15 and TRBJ1-5; the D is unclear. This CDR3 has 14 residues. Germline lookup yields CDR1 LNHNV and CDR2 YYDKDF (reference sequence). The germline V and J ends were trimmed by 0 bases and 3 bases, with 6 bases remaining between them. CDR3 DNA sequence: TGTGCCACCAGCAGAGATCCGAACAATCAGCCCCAGCATTTT. As protein: CATSRDPNNQPQHF.

In its sample, this clonotype was seen many times. This chain joins TRBV29-1 and TRBJ2-1; D is unresolved. Per germline, CDR1 SQVTM and CDR2 ANQGSEA. V gave up 2 bases and J gave up 7 bases, with 21 bases separating them. The CDR3 extends over 16 amino acids. CDR3: CSVEMAGKFSLNEQFF. DNA of the CDR3: TGCAGCGTTGAAATGGCAGGAAAATTCTCCCTGAATGAGCAGTTCTTC.

The CDR3 reads CASSTGYVTEAFF. The CDR3 nucleotides read TGTGCCAGCAGCACCGGCTATGTCACTGAAGCTTTCTTT. This chain joins TRBV5-4 and TRBJ1-1; D uncertain. The CDR3 totals 13 residues. Trimming left V 4 bases short and J 4 bases short, with 11 bases between. Germline V CDR1 and CDR2: SGHNT, YYREEE (reference sequence).

This clonotype was counted ten times or more. The rearrangement links TRBV12-3 or TRBV12-4 to TRBJ1-4; D is unclear. This CDR3 contains 14 residues. Trimming cost V 7 bases and J 4 bases, with 13 bases left between them. The CDR3 region is CASTPGLFNEKLFF. CDR3 sequence (DNA): TGTGCCAGCACCCCCGGACTATTTAATGAAAAACTGTTTTTT.

This clonotype has at least ten counts. The chain couples TRBV29-1 to TRBJ2-3, with TRBD2 as a possible D gene (6 bases). Trimming shortened V by 6 bases and J by 3 bases, and 16 bases separated the two germline ends. The CDR3 sequence is 14 residues long. The germline gives CDR1 SQVTM, CDR2 ANQGSEA. CDR3 protein: CSVCDSEGTDTQYF. The CDR3 bases are TGCAGCGTATGTGACTCGGAGGGAACAGATACGCAGTATTTT.